These T cell receptor beta chains were read from a single sample in a study of cytomegalovirus exposure and HLA in healthy donors. TCRdb keeps only in-frame clones here, not all; method: immunoSEQ multiplex PCR. The table for this sample gives around 75,000 clones. The sequencing input was PBMCs. The receptors here all came from a man aged 35-49 years in good health and CMV-seronegative. CDR3s include the opening cysteine and the closing phenylalanine or tryptophan. A D gene is named only where the DNA matches it firmly.

J: TRBJ1-2; D: .; V: TRBV6-1; DNA: TGTGCCAGCAGTGAAAGTGGTGCGGGGGGCTATGGCTACACCTTC; CDR3: CASSESGAGGYGYTF
J: TRBJ2-1; D: TRBD2; V: TRBV6-5; DNA: TGTGCCAGCAGTTACTCTGGCGGGGGGGCCTACAATGAGCAGTTCTTC; CDR3: CASSYSGGGAYNEQFF
J: TRBJ2-7; D: .; V: TRBV2; DNA: TGTGCCAGCAGTTACGACAGTGTGGCCCTCTCCTACGAGCAGTACTTC; CDR3: CASSYDSVALSYEQYF
J: TRBJ1-4; D: .; V: TRBV6-1; DNA: TGTGCCAGCAGTGAGTGGCAGGGGATTGATGAAAAACTGTTTTTT; CDR3: CASSEWQGIDEKLFF
J: TRBJ2-7; D: .; V: TRBV11-2; DNA: TGTGCCAGCAGCTTAGATTCAGACTACGAGCAGTACTTC; CDR3: CASSLDSDYEQYF
J: TRBJ2-7; D: TRBD1; V: TRBV10-3; DNA: TGTGCCATCAGTGAGATCCGACAGGGGTCCTACGAGCAGTACTTC; CDR3: CAISEIRQGSYEQYF
J: TRBJ1-5; D: TRBD1; V: TRBV19; DNA: TGTGCCAGTAGCGCGACAGGGCCGGGAGCTCAGCCCCAGCATTTT; CDR3: CASSATGPGAQPQHF
J: TRBJ2-1; D: .; V: TRBV7-6; DNA: TGTGCCAGCAGCCGCGGGACTTCACCGAATGAGCAGTTCTTC; CDR3: CASSRGTSPNEQFF
J: TRBJ2-7; D: TRBD1; V: TRBV7-2; DNA: TGTGCCAGCAGCTTAGCATTAGGGACAGGTTCTGAGCAGTACTTC; CDR3: CASSLALGTGSEQYF
J: TRBJ2-2; D: .; V: TRBV5-4; DNA: TGTGCCAGCAGCTACGGACTCGGTGCTAACACCGGGGAGCTGTTTTTT; CDR3: CASSYGLGANTGELFF
J: TRBJ2-3; D: .; V: TRBV6-5; DNA: TGTGCCAGCAGGGAACTCACAGGGCGCACGCAGTATTTT; CDR3: CASRELTGRTQYF
J: TRBJ2-1; D: TRBD1; V: TRBV6-1; DNA: TGTGCCAGCAGTGAAACAGGGGGCCGTTATGAGCAGTTCTTC; CDR3: CASSETGGRYEQFF
J: TRBJ1-1; D: TRBD1; V: TRBV5-1; DNA: TGCGCCAGCAGCTCTGAAGTCCCGGGACAGGGTAAAGCTTTCTTT; CDR3: CASSSEVPGQGKAFF
J: TRBJ2-7; D: .; V: TRBV27; DNA: TGTGCCAGCAGTTTCGACTCCAGGACAGCAGCCTCCTACGAGCAGTACTTC; CDR3: CASSFDSRTAASYEQYF
J: TRBJ1-2; D: TRBD1; V: TRBV7-9; DNA: TGTGCCAGCAGCACCGGGACAGGGAGAGGGAACTATGGCTACACCTTC; CDR3: CASSTGTGRGNYGYTF
J: TRBJ2-7; D: .; V: TRBV29-1; DNA: TGCAGCGTTCGCGCGAGCTCCTACGAGCAGTACTTC; CDR3: CSVRASSYEQYF
J: TRBJ2-1; D: .; V: TRBV30; DNA: TGTGCCTGGGAGACAGTACCTAACAATGAGCAGTTCTTC; CDR3: CAWETVPNNEQFF
J: TRBJ2-2; D: .; V: TRBV5-1; DNA: TGCGCCAGCAGCTCCCTAGGGGTTTCGAACACCGGGGAGCTGTTTTTT; CDR3: CASSSLGVSNTGELFF
J: TRBJ1-4; D: .; V: TRBV27; DNA: TGTGCCAGCAGTTTATCGATATGGGGAGGGGAAAAACTGTTTTTT; CDR3: CASSLSIWGGEKLFF
J: TRBJ2-2; D: TRBD2; V: TRBV11-3; DNA: TGTGCCAGCAGCCCCGAAGGGAGGCTAGCGGGGGCCGGGGAGCTGTTTTTT; CDR3: CASSPEGRLAGAGELFF